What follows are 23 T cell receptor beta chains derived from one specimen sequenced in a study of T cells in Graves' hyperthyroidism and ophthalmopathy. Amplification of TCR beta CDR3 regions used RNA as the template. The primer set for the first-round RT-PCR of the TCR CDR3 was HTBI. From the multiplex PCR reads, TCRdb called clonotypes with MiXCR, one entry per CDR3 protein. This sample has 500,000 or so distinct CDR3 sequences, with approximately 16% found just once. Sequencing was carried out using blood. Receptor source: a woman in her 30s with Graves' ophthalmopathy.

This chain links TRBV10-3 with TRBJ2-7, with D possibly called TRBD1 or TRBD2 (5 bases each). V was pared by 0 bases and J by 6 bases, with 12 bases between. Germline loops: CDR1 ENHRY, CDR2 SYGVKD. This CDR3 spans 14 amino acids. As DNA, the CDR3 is TGTGCCATCAGTGAGTCGGGGGAGCGACGCGAGCAGTACTTC. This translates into CAISESGERREQYF.

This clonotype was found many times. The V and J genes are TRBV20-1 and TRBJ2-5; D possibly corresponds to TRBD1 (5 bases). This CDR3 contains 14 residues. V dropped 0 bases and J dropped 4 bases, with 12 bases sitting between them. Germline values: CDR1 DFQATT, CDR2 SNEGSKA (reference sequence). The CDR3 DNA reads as TGCAGTGCTAGAGAAGACAGAGTCCGAGAGACCCAGTACTTC. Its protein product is CSAREDRVRETQYF.

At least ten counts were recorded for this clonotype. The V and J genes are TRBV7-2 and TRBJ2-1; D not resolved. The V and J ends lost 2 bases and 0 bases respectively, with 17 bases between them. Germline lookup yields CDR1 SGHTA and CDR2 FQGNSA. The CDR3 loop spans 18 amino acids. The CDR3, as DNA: TGTGCCAGCAGCTTACCGGGCGGCATTTGGAGCTCCTACAATGAGCAGTTCTTC. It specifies CASSLPGGIWSSYNEQFF.

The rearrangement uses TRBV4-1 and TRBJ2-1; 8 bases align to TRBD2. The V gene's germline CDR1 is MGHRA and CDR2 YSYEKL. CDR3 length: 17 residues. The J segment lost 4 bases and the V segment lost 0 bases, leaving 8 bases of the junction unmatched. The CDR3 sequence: CASSQDGVTSAYNEQFF. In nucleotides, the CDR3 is TGCGCCAGCAGCCAAGACGGTGTGACTAGCGCGTACAATGAGCAGTTCTTC.

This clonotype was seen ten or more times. The CDR3 nucleotides read TGTGCCAGCAGCGCCTTACAGGGAAACTATGGCTACACCTTC. Protein: CASSALQGNYGYTF. The chain has TRBV11-2 and TRBJ1-2; maybe TRBD1 (6 bases). Germline assignment: CDR1 SGHAT and CDR2 FQNNGV. The V end was cut by 5 bases, the J end by 2 bases, with 12 bases between. This CDR3 region has 14 residues.

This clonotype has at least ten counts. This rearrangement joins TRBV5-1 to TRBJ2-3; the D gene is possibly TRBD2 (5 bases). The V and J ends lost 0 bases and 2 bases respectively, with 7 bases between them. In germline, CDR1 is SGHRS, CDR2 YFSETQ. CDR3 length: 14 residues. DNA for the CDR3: TGCGCCAGCAGCTTGGAGGGAGTCACAGATACGCAGTATTTT. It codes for CASSLEGVTDTQYF.

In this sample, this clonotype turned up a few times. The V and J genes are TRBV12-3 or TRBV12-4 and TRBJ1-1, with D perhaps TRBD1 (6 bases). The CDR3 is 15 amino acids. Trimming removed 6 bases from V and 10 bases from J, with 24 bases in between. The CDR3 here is CASSPGVLGGLGAFF. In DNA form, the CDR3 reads TGTGCCAGCAGCCCAGGAGTATTGGGGGGCTTGGGAGCTTTCTTT.

As DNA, the CDR3 is TGTGCCAGCAGCGTAGCTACAGGGAGCTCTGGAAACACCATATATTTT. Protein sequence: CASSVATGSSGNTIYF. The rearrangement uses TRBV9 and TRBJ1-3, with D maybe TRBD1 (6 bases). V lost 0 bases and J 0 bases, leaving 10 bases between the germline ends. The CDR3 is 16 amino acids. CDR1 and CDR2 from the germline V gene are SGDLS and YYNGEE. The full variable domain, rest sourced from reference TRBV9 and TRBJ1-3, is DSGVTQTPKHLITATGQRVTLRCSPRSGDLSVYWYQQSLDQGLQFLIQYYNGEERAKGNILERFSAQQFPDLHSELNLSSLELGDSALYFCASSVATGSSGNTIYFGEGSWLTVV.

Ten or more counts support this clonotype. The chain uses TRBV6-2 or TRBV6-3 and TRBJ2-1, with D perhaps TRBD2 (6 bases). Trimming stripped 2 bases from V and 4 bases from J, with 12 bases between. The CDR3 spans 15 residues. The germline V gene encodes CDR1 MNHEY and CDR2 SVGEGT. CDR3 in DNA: TGTGCCAGCAGTTACGGAGCGGCGGGGTACAATGAGCAGTTCTTC. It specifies CASSYGAAGYNEQFF.

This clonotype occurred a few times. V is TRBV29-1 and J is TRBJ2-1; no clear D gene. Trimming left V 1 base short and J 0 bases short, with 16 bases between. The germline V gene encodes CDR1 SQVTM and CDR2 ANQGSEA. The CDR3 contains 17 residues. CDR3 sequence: CSVEGATRPPSYNEQFF. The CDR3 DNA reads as TGCAGCGTTGAAGGGGCCACCAGGCCCCCCTCCTACAATGAGCAGTTCTTC.

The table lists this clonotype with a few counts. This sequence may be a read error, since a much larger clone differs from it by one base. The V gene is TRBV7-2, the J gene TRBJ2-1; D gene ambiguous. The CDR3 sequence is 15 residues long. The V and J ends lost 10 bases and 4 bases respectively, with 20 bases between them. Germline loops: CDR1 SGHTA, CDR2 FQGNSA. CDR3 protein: CANLLPVPPYNEQFF. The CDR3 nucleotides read TGTGCCAACTTGCTCCCGGTTCCCCCATACAATGAGCAGTTCTTC. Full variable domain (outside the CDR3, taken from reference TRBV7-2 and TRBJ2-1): GAGVSQSPSNKVTEKGKDVELRCDPISGHTALYWYRQSLGQGLEFLIYFQGNSAPDKSGLPSDRFSAERTGGSVSTLTIQRTQQEDSAVYLCANLLPVPPYNEQFFGPGTRLTVL.

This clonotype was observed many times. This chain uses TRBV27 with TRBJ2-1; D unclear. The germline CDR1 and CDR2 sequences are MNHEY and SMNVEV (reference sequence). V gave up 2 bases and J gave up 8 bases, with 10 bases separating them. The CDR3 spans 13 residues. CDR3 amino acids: CASSLGTVDEQFF. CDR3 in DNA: TGTGCCAGCAGTTTAGGAACAGTCGATGAGCAGTTCTTC.

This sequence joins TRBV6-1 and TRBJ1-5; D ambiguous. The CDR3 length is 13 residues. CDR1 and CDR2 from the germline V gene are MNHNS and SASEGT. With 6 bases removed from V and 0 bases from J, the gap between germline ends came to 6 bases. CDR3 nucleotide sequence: TGTGCCAGCAGGCTTAGTAGCAATCAGCCCCAGCATTTT. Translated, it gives CASRLSSNQPQHF.

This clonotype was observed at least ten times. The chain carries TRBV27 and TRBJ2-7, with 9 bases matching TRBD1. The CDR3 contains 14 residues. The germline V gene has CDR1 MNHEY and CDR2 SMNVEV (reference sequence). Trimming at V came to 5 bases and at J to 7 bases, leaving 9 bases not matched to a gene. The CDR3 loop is CASSPIGQGPEQYF. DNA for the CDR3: TGTGCCAGCAGTCCAATCGGACAGGGGCCAGAGCAGTACTTC.

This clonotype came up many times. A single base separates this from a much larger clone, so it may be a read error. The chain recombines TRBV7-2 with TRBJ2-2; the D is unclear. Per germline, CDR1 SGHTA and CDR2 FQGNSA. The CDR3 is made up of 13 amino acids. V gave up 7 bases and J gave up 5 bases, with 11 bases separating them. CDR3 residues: CASNSQVTGELFF. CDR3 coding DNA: TGTGCCAGCAACTCTCAGGTGACCGGGGAGCTGTTTTTT.

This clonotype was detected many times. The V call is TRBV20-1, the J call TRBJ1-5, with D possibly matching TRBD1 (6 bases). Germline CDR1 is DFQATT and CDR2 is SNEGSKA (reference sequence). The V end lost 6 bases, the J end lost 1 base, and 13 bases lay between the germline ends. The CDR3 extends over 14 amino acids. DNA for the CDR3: TGCAGTGCCGCCCGACAGGAAAGCAATCAGCCCCAGCATTTT. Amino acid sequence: CSAARQESNQPQHF.

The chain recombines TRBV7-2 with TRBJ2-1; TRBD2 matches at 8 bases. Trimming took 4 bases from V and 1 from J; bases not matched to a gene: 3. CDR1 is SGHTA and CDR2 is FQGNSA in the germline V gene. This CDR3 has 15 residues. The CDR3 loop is CASSWLAGSYNEQFF. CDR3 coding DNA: TGTGCCAGCAGCTGGTTAGCGGGATCCTACAATGAGCAGTTCTTC.

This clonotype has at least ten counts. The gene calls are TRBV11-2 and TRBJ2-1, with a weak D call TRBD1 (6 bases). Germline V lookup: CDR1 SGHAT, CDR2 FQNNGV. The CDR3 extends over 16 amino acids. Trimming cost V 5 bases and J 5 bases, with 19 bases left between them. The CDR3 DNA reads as TGTGCCAGCAGCCGATTTCAGGGGAGCTCAGACAATGAGCAGTTCTTC. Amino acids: CASSRFQGSSDNEQFF.

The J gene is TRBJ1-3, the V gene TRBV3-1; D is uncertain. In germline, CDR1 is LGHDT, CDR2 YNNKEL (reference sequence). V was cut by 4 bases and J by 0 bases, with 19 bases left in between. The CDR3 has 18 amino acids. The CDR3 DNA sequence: TGTGCCAGCAGCCCCCCGTGGGAGATATCGACCTCTGGAAACACCATATATTTT. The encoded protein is CASSPPWEISTSGNTIYF.

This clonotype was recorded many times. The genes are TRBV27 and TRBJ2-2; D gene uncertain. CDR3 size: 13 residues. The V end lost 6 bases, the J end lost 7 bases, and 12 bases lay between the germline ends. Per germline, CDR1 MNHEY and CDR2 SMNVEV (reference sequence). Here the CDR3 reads CASRLTADGELFF. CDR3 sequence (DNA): TGTGCCAGCAGACTTACAGCTGACGGGGAGCTGTTTTTT.

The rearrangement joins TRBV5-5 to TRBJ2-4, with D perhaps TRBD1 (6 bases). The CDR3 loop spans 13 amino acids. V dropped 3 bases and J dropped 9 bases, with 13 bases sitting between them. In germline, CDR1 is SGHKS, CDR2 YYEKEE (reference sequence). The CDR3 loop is CASSSSLQGIQYF. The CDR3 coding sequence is TGTGCCAGCAGCTCCTCCTTACAGGGCATTCAGTACTTC.

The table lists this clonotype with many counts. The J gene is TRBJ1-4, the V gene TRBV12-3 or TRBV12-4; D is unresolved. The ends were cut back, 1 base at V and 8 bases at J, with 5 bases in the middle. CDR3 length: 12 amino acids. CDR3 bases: TGTGCCAGCAGTTTAGTTAAGGAAAAACTGTTTTTT. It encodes CASSLVKEKLFF.

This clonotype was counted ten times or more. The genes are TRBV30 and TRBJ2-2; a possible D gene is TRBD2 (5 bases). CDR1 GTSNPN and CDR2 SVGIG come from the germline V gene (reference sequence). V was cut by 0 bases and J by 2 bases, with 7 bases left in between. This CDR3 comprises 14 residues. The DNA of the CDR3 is TGTGCCTGGAGTGTACTAGTTAACACCGGGGAGCTGTTTTTT. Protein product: CAWSVLVNTGELFF.